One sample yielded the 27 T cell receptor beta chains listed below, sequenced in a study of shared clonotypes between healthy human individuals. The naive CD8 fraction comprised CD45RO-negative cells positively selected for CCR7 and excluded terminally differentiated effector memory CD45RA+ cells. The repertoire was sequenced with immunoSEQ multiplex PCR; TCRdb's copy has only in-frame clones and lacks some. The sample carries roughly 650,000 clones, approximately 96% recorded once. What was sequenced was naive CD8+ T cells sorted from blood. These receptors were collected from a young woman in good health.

As DNA, the CDR3 is TGTGCCAGCAGCCTAAATTCGGGCTATAATTCACCCCTCCACTTT. It yields the protein CASSLNSGYNSPLHF. This chain links TRBV7-6 with TRBJ1-6; D unclear. The CDR3 totals 15 residues. Germline CDR1 is SGHVS and CDR2 is FNYEAQ. V lost 5 bases and J lost 3, with 11 bases in between. Full variable domain (outside the CDR3, taken from reference TRBV7-6 and TRBJ1-6): GAGVSQSPRYKVTKRGQDVALRCDPISGHVSLYWYRQALGQGPEFLTYFNYEAQQDKSGLPNDRFSAERPEGSISTLTIQRTEQRDSAMYRCASSLNSGYNSPLHFGNGTRLTVT.

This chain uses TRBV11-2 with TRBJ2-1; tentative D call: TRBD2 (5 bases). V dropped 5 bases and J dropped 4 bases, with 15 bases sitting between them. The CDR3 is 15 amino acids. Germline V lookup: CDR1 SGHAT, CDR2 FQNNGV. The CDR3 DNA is TGTGCCAGCAGCGCACCCCCGGGGAGATACAATGAGCAGTTCTTC. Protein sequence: CASSAPPGRYNEQFF.

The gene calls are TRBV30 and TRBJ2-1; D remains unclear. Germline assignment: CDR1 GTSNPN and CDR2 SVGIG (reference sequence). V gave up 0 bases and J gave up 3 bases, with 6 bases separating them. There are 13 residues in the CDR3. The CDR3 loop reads CAWSVFRYNEQFF. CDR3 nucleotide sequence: TGTGCCTGGAGTGTATTCCGCTACAATGAGCAGTTCTTC.

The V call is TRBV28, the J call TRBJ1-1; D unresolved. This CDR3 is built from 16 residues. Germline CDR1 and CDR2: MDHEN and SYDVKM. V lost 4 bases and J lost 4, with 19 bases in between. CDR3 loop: CASSSDGESLGTEAFF. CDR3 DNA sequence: TGTGCCAGCAGTTCTGATGGAGAGAGCCTGGGCACTGAAGCTTTCTTT.

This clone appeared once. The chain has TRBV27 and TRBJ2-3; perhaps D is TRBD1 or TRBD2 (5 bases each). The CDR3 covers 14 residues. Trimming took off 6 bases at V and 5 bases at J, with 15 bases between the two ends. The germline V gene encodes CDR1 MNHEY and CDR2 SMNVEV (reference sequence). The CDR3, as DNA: TGTGCCAGCAGGTTTGGGGGAGCCGGAGATACGCAGTATTTT. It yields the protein CASRFGGAGDTQYF.

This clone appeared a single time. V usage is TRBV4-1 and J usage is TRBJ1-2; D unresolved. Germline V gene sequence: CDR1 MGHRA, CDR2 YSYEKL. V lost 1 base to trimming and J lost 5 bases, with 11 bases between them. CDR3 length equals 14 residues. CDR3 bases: TGCGCCAGCAGCCAAGTTGCGGGGTCTTATGGCTACACCTTC. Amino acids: CASSQVAGSYGYTF.

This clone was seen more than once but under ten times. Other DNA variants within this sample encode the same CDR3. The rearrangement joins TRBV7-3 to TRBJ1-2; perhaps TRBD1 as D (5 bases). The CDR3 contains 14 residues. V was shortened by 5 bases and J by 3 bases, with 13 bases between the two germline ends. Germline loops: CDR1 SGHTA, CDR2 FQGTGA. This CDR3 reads CASSPAGTDYGYTF. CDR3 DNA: TGTGCCAGCAGCCCCGCCGGGACGGACTATGGCTACACCTTC. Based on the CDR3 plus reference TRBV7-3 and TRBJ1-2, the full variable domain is GAGVSQTPSNKVTEKGKYVELRCDPISGHTALYWYRQSLGQGPEFLIYFQGTGAADDSGLPNDRFFAVRPEGSVSTLKIQRTERGDSAVYLCASSPAGTDYGYTFGSGTRLTVV.

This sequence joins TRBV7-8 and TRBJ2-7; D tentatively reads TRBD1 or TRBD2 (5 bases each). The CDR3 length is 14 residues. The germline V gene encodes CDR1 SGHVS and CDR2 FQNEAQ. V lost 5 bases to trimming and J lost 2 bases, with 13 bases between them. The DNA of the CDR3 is TGTGCCAGCAGCCCGACTCGGGGCCCCTACGAGCAGTACTTC. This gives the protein CASSPTRGPYEQYF.

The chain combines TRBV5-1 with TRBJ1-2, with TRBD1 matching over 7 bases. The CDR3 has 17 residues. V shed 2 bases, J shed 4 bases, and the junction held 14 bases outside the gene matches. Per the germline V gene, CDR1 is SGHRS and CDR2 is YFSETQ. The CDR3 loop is CASSFRDSRSGGYGYTF. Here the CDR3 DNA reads TGCGCCAGCAGCTTCCGGGACAGCCGATCCGGAGGCTATGGCTACACCTTC.

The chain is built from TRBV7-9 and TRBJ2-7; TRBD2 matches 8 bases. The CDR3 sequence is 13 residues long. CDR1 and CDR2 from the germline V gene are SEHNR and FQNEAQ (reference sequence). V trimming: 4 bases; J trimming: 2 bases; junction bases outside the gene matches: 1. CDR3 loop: CASSYSGAYEQYF. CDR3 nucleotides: TGTGCCAGCAGCTATAGCGGGGCCTACGAGCAGTACTTC.

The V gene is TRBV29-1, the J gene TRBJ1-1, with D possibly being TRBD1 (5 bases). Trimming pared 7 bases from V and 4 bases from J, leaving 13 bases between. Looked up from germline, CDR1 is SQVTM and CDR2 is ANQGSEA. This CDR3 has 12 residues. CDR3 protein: CSGQGLSTEAFF. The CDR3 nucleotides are TGCAGCGGGCAGGGTCTGAGCACTGAAGCTTTCTTT.

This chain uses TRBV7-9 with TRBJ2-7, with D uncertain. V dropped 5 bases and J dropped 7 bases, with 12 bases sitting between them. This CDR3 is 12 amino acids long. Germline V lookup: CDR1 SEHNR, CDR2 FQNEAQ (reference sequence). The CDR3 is CASSPIGQEQYF. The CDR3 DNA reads TGTGCCAGCAGCCCGATCGGGCAGGAGCAGTACTTC.

In DNA, the CDR3 is TGCGCCAGCAGCCAAGAGGCCAGAGGGGGCACCGGGGAGCTGTTTTTT. Encoded protein: CASSQEARGGTGELFF. The chain links TRBV4-1 to TRBJ2-2, with D possibly matching TRBD1 (6 bases). Germline CDR1 MGHRA, CDR2 YSYEKL. The CDR3 totals 16 residues. V lost 0 bases to trimming and J lost 4 bases, with 12 bases between them.

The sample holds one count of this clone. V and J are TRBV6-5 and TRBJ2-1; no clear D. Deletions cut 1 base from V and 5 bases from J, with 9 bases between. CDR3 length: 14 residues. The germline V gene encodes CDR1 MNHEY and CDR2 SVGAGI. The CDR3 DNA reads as TGTGCCAGCAGTTACTTGGGTTCCCACAATGAGCAGTTCTTC. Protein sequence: CASSYLGSHNEQFF.

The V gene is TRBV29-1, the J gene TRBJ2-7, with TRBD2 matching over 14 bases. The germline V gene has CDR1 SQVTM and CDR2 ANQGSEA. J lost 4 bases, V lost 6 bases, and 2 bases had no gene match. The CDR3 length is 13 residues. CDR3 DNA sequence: TGCAGCGTGACTAGCGGGAGGGCTTACGAGCAGTACTTC. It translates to CSVTSGRAYEQYF.

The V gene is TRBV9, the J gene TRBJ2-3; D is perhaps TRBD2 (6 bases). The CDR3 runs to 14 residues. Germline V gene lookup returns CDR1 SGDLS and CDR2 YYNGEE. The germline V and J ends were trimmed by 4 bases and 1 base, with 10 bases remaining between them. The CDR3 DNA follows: TGTGCCAGCAGCATAAGCGGGCGCACAGATACGCAGTATTTT. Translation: CASSISGRTDTQYF. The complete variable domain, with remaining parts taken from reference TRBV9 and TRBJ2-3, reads DSGVTQTPKHLITATGQRVTLRCSPRSGDLSVYWYQQSLDQGLQFLIQYYNGEERAKGNILERFSAQQFPDLHSELNLSSLELGDSALYFCASSISGRTDTQYFGPGTRLTVL.

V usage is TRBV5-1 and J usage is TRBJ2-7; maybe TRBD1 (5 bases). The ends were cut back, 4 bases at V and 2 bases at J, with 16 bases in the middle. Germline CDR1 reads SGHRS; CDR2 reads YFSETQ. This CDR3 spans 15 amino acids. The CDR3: CASSPLALDTYEQYF. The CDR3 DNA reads TGCGCCAGCAGCCCTTTGGCACTGGACACCTACGAGCAGTACTTC.

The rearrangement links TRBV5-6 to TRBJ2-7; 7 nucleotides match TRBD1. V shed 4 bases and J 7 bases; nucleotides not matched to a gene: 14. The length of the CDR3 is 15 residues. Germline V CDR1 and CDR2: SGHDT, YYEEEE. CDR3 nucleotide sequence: TGTGCCAGCAGCAGGGGGCGGACAGTCGTTGAAGAGCAGTACTTC. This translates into CASSRGRTVVEEQYF.

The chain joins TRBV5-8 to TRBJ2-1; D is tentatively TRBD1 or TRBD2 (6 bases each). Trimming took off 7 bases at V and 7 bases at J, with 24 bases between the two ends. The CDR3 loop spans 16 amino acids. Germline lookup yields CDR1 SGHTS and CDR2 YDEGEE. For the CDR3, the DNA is TGTGCCAGCCTCCAGTGGGGGGCGGGATTGTTGAATGAGCAGTTCTTC. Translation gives CASLQWGAGLLNEQFF.

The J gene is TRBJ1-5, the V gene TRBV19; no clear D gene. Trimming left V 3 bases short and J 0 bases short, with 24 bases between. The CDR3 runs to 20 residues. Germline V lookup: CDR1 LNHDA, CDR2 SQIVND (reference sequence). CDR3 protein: CASSMVVILYGTDSNQPQHF. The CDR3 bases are TGTGCCAGTAGTATGGTTGTAATACTATATGGCACTGATAGCAATCAGCCCCAGCATTTT.

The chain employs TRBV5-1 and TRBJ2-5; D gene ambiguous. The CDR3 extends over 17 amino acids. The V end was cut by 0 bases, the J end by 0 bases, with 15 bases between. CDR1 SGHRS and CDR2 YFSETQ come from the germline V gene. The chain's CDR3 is CASSLGALSRNQETQYF. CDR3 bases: TGCGCCAGCAGCTTGGGGGCCCTGTCCAGGAACCAAGAGACCCAGTACTTC.

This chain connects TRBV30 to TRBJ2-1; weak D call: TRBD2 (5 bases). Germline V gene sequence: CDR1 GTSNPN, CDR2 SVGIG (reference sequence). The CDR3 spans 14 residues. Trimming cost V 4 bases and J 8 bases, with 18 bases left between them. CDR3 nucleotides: TGTGCCTGGATCCGGACTGGGTCCGGGTATGAGCAGTTCTTC. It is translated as CAWIRTGSGYEQFF.

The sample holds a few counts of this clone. The CDR3 loop is CASRLWNTEAFF. For the CDR3, the DNA is TGTGCAAGTCGCTTGTGGAACACTGAAGCTTTCTTT. The chain is built from TRBV12-2 and TRBJ1-1. TRBV12-2 is labeled a pseudogene. CDR3 length: 12 amino acids.

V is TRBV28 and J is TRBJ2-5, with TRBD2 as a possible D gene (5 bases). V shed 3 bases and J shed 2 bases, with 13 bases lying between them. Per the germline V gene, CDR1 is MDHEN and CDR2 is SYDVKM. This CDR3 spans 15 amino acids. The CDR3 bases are TGTGCCAGCAGTTTTTCAGCGGATCTACAAGAGACCCAGTACTTC. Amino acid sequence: CASSFSADLQETQYF.

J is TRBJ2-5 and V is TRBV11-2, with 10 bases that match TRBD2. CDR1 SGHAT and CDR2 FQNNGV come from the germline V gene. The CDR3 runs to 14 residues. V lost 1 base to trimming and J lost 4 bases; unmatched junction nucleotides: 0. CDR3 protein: CASSLGLAGETQYF. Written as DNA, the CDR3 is TGTGCCAGCAGCTTAGGACTAGCGGGAGAGACCCAGTACTTC.

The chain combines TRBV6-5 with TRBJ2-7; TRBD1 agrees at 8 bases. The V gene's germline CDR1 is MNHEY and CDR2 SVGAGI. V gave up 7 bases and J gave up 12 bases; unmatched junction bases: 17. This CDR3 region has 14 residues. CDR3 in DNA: TGTGCCAGCACTGAACCCGGGACAGGTCACATCCCGTACTTC. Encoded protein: CASTEPGTGHIPYF.

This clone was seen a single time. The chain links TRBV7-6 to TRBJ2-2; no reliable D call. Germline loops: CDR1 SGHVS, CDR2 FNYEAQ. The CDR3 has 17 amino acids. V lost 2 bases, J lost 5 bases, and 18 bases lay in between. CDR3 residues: CASSLSADSPHTGELFF. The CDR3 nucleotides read TGTGCCAGCAGCTTATCGGCAGATTCCCCCCATACCGGGGAGCTGTTTTTT.